This TCR beta chain was obtained from a study of control samples from healthy donors and cancer patients. Some clones are missing from TCRdb's copy, which holds only in-frame ones; the method was immunoSEQ multiplex PCR. The sample records over 150,000 clones, 85% to 95% being singletons. Germline V lookup: CDR1 LGHNA, CDR2 YNFKEQ. This CDR3 spans 14 amino acids. The V end lost 6 bases, the J end lost 0 bases, and 12 bases lay between the germline ends. Sequencing input: blood. The clonotype comes from a woman in her late teens or twenties in good health. This chain connects TRBV4-2 to TRBJ2-7; tentatively, D is TRBD1 or TRBD2 (5 bases each). The CDR3 sequence is CASRRDRTSYEQYF. CDR3 sequence (DNA): TGTGCCAGCAGACGGGACCGGACCTCCTACGAGCAGTACTTC.